One and the same sample provided the 7 T cell receptor beta chains below, sequenced in a study of control samples from healthy donors and cancer patients. The method was immunoSEQ multiplex PCR; TCRdb's version includes in-frame clones alone and lacks a portion of them. Of 100,000 to 150,000 clones in the sample, roughly 90% were seen once. The sequenced sample was blood. The receptors stem from a man aged 18 to 29 in good health.

The chain joins TRBV4-1 to TRBJ2-3; either TRBD1 or TRBD2 may supply D (5 bases each). The V end lost 0 bases, the J end lost 6 bases, and 13 bases lay between the germline ends. Germline CDR1 and CDR2: MGHRA and YSYEKL. CDR3 length: 15 residues. The CDR3 DNA reads as TGCGCCAGCAGCCAAGATCGGGGCGCCGGGGATACGCAGTATTTT. Residues: CASSQDRGAGDTQYF.

The V and J genes are TRBV6-5 and TRBJ1-1; maybe TRBD1 (6 bases). V dropped 9 bases and J dropped 0 bases, with 11 bases sitting between them. The CDR3 has 13 amino acids. Germline lookup yields CDR1 MNHEY and CDR2 SVGAGI. The CDR3 spells CASRTALNTEAFF. The CDR3, as DNA: TGTGCCAGTAGGACAGCTTTGAACACTGAAGCTTTCTTT.

The chain carries TRBV3-1 (or the pseudogene TRBV3-2) and TRBJ1-2; 9 bases fit TRBD1. Germline V gives CDR1 LGHDT, CDR2 YNNKEL (reference sequence). CDR3 size: 12 residues. V lost 3 bases to trimming and J lost 13 bases; unmatched junction nucleotides: 6. CDR3 coding DNA: TGTGCCAGCAGCCATGGGGACAGGGACGGCACCTTC. Protein product: CASSHGDRDGTF.

The chain combines TRBV5-1 with TRBJ2-1, with D possibly TRBD1 on 6 matching bases. V dropped 0 bases and J dropped 8 bases, with 12 bases sitting between them. Germline lookup yields CDR1 SGHRS and CDR2 YFSETQ. CDR3 size: 14 residues. CDR3 protein: CASSLELQGYEQFF. The CDR3 nucleotides read TGCGCCAGCAGCTTGGAACTACAGGGCTATGAGCAGTTCTTC.

This chain connects TRBV12-5 to TRBJ2-1, with 10 bases aligning to TRBD2. The CDR3 has 15 residues. V shed 1 base, J shed 7 bases, and the junction held 4 bases outside the gene matches. Looked up from germline, CDR1 is LGHNT and CDR2 is FRNRAP. This chain's CDR3 is CASGLGTSGINEQFF. DNA of the CDR3: TGTGCTAGTGGTTTGGGGACTAGCGGCATTAATGAGCAGTTCTTC.

This clone was observed once. This chain joins TRBV21-1 and TRBJ2-3; the table's D call of TRBD2 was not tested on the DNA. TRBV21-1 is noted as a pseudogene. This CDR3 spans 20 amino acids. The CDR3: CASSNFPELAGGPRTDTQYF. CDR3 nucleotide sequence: TGTGCCAGCAGCAATTTCCCTGAGCTAGCGGGGGGGCCCCGCACAGATACGCAGTATTTT.

The V call is TRBV10-2, the J call TRBJ2-3; the match to TRBD2 covers 10 bases. Germline CDR1 reads WSHSY; CDR2 reads SAAADI. V lost 0 bases, J lost 4 bases, and 7 bases stayed unmatched. The CDR3 contains 17 residues. The CDR3 loop is CASSESRLAGAPDTQYF. The CDR3 DNA follows: TGCGCCAGCAGTGAGTCGAGGCTAGCGGGGGCCCCAGATACGCAGTATTTT.